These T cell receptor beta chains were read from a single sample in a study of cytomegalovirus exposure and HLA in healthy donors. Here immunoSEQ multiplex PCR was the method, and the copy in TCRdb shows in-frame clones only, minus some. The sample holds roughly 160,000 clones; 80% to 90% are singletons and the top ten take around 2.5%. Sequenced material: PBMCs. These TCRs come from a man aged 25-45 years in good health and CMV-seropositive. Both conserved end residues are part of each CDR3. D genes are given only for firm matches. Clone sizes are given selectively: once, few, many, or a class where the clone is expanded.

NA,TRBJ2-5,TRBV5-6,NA,TGTGCCAGCAGCAGGCAATCGACGGGTATGGAGACCCAGTACTTC,CASSRQSTGMETQYF
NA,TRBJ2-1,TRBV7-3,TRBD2,TGTGCCAGCAGCTGGTCTAGCGGGACCTACAATGAGCAGTTCTTC,CASSWSSGTYNEQFF
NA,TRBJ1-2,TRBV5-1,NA,TGCGCCAGCAGCTTACAGGGAAGCGGCTACACCTTC,CASSLQGSGYTF
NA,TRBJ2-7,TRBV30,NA,TGTGCCTGGGCCCCAGGGGTTGGGGTAGGGAACGAGCAGTACTTC,CAWAPGVGVGNEQYF
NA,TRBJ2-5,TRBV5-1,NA,TGCGCCAGCAGCACTGGGAGGGGAGGGGGACAAGAGACCCAGTACTTC,CASSTGRGGGQETQYF
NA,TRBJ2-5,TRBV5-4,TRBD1,TGTGCCAGCAGTAAACAGACAGGGCCCCAAGAGACCCAGTACTTC,CASSKQTGPQETQYF
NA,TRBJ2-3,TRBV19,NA,TGTGCCAGTTCTTCAGACACCCTCGGAGATACGCAGTATTTT,CASSSDTLGDTQYF
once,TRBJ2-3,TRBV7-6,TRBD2,TGTGCCAGCAGCCGACTAGCGGGGGATACGCAGTATTTT,CASSRLAGDTQYF
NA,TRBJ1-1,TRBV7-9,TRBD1,TGTGCCAGCAGCTTGACAGGGGGCGAGTATGCTGAAGCTTTCTTT,CASSLTGGEYAEAFF
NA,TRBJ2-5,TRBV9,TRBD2,TGTGCCAGCAGCCCCCGACTAGCAGACCAAGAGACCCAGTACTTC,CASSPRLADQETQYF
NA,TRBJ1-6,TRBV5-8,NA,TGTGCCAGCAGCTTGGTTGGCGGGGACTCACCCCTCCACTTT,CASSLVGGDSPLHF
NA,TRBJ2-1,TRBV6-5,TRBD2,TGTGCCAGCTGTATCCGGGCGGGAGTGGGCAATGAGCAGTTCTTC,CASCIRAGVGNEQFF
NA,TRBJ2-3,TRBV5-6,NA,TGTGCCAGCAGCTTAGGGGGTTCCACAGATACGCAGTATTTT,CASSLGGSTDTQYF
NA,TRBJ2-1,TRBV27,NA,TGTGCCACCAGAAGGAGCTCCTACAATGAGCAGTTCTTC,CATRRSSYNEQFF
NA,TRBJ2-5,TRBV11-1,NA,TGTGCCAGCAGCTTAGGAGTCAGCGCTCGAGAGACCCAGTACTTC,CASSLGVSARETQYF
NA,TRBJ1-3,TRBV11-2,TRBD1,TGTGCCAGCAGCTTAGCGGGGACAGGGAGAAACACCATATATTTT,CASSLAGTGRNTIYF
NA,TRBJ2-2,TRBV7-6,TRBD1,TGTGCCAGCAGCCCGACAGGGTACACCGGGGAGCTGTTTTTT,CASSPTGYTGELFF
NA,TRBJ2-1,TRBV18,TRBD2,TGTGCCAGCTCACCGATTCTAGCGGGAAATGAGCAGTTCTTC,CASSPILAGNEQFF
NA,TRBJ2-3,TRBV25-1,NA,TGTGCCAGCAGTGACCCCTGGGGTAGTGGGAGGAAGACAGATACGCAGTATTTT,CASSDPWGSGRKTDTQYF
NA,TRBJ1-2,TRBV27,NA,TGTGCCAGCAGCCCTGTTGCGGCCCTCCATGGCTACACCTTC,CASSPVAALHGYTF
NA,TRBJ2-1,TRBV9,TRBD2,TGTGCCAGCAGCGTGACTAGCGGGAAGAATGAGCAGTTCTTC,CASSVTSGKNEQFF
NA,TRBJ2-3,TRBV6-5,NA,TGTGCCAGCAGTTCCCCTGGAGGGACTAGCACAGATACGCAGTATTTT,CASSSPGGTSTDTQYF
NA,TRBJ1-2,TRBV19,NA,TGTGCCAGTAGTATAGTCCTGACAGCCGGATCCCATGACTATGGCTACACCTTC,CASSIVLTAGSHDYGYTF
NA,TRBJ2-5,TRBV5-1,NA,TGCGCCAGCAAAGAAGGCGGTGGGTTGGAGACCCAGTACTTC,CASKEGGGLETQYF
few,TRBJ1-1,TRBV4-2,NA,TGTGCCAGCAGCCAAGGACCAGGGATGAACACTGAAGCTTTCTTT,CASSQGPGMNTEAFF
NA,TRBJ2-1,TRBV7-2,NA,TGTGCCAGCAGCGGACAGAGATACAATGAGCAGTTCTTC,CASSGQRYNEQFF
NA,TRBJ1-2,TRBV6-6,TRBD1,TGTGCCAGCAGACACATACAGGGGGCAGAAGGCTACACCTTC,CASRHIQGAEGYTF
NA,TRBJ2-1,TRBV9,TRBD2,TGTGCCAGCAGCCCCCGAATTGCTAGCGGGAGCGCGTACAATGAGCAGTTCTTC,CASSPRIASGSAYNEQFF
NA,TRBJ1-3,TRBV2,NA,TGTGCCAGCAGTGAAAGCTCGGGGGTCTATGGAAACACCATATATTTT,CASSESSGVYGNTIYF
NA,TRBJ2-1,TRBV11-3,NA,TGTGCCAGCAGCTTCCCCGGGGCCTACAATGAGCAGTTCTTC,CASSFPGAYNEQFF
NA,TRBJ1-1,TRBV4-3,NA,TGCGCCAGCAGCCAAGAAGTGGTAGGGGGAGCTTTCTTT,CASSQEVVGGAFF
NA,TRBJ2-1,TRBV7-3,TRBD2,TGTGCCAGCAGCTTAAGGGGGAGCGGGAGGGCCAATGAGCAGTTCTTC,CASSLRGSGRANEQFF
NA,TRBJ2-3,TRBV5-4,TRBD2,TGTGCCAGCAGCTTGAGGACTAGCGGAACCACAGATACGCAGTATTTT,CASSLRTSGTTDTQYF
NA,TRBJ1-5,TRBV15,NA,TGTGCCACCAGCCGCGGGGGGACGGCGGATCAGCCCCAGCATTTT,CATSRGGTADQPQHF
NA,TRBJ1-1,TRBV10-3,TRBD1,TGTGCCATCAGTTCTGGGACAGGGGAAAATGAAGCTTTCTTT,CAISSGTGENEAFF
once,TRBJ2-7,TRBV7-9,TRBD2,TGTGCCAGCGGCCCGACTAGCGGAAACCCCTACGAGCAGTACTTC,CASGPTSGNPYEQYF
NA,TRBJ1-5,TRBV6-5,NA,TGTGCCAGCGAAATGAAAAGTTTAGAGCCCCAGCATTTT,CASEMKSLEPQHF
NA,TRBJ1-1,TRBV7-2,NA,TGTGCCAGCACGTCGACAGGACACGAAGCTTTCTTT,CASTSTGHEAFF
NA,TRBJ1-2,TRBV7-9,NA,TGTGCCAGCAGTCAAATTGCGGCGGGCTACACCTTC,CASSQIAAGYTF
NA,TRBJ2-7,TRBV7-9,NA,TGTGCCAGCACCAGACTAGAGGCCTACGAGCAGTACTTC,CASTRLEAYEQYF
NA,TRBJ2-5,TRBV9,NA,TGTGCCAGCAGCGTCTCGTCGCAGGGGCAAGAGACCCAGTACTTC,CASSVSSQGQETQYF
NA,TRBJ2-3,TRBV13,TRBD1,TGTGCCAGCAGCTTAGGCGAGGGACAGTTCACAGATACGCAGTATTTT,CASSLGEGQFTDTQYF
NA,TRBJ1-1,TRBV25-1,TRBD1,TGTGCCAGCAGTACCTTAAGGAACAGGGGGACCACCGGCACTGAAGCTTTCTTT,CASSTLRNRGTTGTEAFF
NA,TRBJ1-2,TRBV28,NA,TGTGCCAGCAGTCCAGGGGACCGCTATGGCTACACCTTC,CASSPGDRYGYTF
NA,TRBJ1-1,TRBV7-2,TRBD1,TGTGCCAGCAGCTGGAGACAGGGGAACACTGAAGCTTTCTTT,CASSWRQGNTEAFF
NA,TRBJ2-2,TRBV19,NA,TGTGCCAGTAGTATAATGGGGCAGATGAACACCGGGGAGCTGTTTTTT,CASSIMGQMNTGELFF
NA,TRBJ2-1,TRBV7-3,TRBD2,TGTGCCAGCAGCTCAGCTAGCGGACCCTACAATGAGCAGTTCTTC,CASSSASGPYNEQFF
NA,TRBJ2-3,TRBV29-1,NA,TGCAGCGTCCTGCGGGATCGCACAGATACGCAGTATTTT,CSVLRDRTDTQYF
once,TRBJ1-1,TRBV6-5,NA,TGTGCCAGCAGCTCCCGCGCGGGTGGGAACACTGAAGCTTTCTTT,CASSSRAGGNTEAFF
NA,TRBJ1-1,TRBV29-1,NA,TGCAGCGTTGGGGCCGAGGGCCGGGGCACTGAAGCTTTCTTT,CSVGAEGRGTEAFF
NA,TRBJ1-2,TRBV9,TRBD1,TGTGCCAGCAGCCCCCGGGACAGGGGGTTATATGGCTACACCTTC,CASSPRDRGLYGYTF
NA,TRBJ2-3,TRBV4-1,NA,TGCGCCAGCAGCCAAGAGTGGCCAGGCCGCCTAGATACGCAGTATTTT,CASSQEWPGRLDTQYF
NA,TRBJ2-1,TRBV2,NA,TGTGCCAGCAGTGAACTGGGGGCGTCTTACAATGAGCAGTTCTTC,CASSELGASYNEQFF
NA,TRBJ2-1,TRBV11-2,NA,TGTGCCAGCAGTCCAATCCAGGGTGGATCCTACAATGAGCAGTTCTTC,CASSPIQGGSYNEQFF
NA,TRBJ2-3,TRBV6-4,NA,TGTGCCGGCAGTGAAGAAGGTGGCGCGGCAGATACGCAGTATTTT,CAGSEEGGAADTQYF
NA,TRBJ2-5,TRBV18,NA,TGTGCCAGCTCACCACCCGGCAGAACGGGAGTAGAGACCCAGTACTTC,CASSPPGRTGVETQYF
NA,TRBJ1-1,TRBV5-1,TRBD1,TGCGCCAGCAGCTTGGGCGGGACAGGTAACACTGAAGCTTTCTTT,CASSLGGTGNTEAFF
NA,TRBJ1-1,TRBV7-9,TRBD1,TGTGCCAGCAGCCCGGGACAGGAGAACACTGAAGCTTTCTTT,CASSPGQENTEAFF
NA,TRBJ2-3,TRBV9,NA,TGTGCCAGCAGCTCCAGGGGCGGAGGAGATACGCAGTATTTT,CASSSRGGGDTQYF